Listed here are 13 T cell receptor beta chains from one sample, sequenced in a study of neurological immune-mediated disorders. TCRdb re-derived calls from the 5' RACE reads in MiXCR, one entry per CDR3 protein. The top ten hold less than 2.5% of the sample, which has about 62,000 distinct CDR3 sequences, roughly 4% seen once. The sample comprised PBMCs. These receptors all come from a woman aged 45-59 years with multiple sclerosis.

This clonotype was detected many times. In DNA, the CDR3 is TGTGCCAGCAGCGTAGTCGGGGGCGGGAGTGGCTCCTACAATGAGCAGTTCTTC. Residues: CASSVVGGGSGSYNEQFF. The chain employs TRBV9 and TRBJ2-1; TRBD2 might be the D (7 bases). This CDR3 is 18 amino acids long. Looked up from germline, CDR1 is SGDLS and CDR2 is YYNGEE. Trimming cost V 0 bases and J 0 bases, with 16 bases left between them.

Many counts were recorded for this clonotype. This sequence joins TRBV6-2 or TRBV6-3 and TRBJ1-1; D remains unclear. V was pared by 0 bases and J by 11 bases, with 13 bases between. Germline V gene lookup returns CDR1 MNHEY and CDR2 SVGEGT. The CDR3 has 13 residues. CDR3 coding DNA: TGTGCCAGCAGTTACTCGAATAGGCCTTTCGCTTTCTTT. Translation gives CASSYSNRPFAFF.

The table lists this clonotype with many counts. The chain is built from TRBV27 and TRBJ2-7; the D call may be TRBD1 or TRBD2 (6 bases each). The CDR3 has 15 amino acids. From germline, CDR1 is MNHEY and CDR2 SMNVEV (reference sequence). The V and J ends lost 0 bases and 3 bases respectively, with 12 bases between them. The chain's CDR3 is CASSLSFGGGYEQYF. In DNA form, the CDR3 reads TGTGCCAGCAGTTTATCGTTCGGGGGCGGCTACGAGCAGTACTTC.

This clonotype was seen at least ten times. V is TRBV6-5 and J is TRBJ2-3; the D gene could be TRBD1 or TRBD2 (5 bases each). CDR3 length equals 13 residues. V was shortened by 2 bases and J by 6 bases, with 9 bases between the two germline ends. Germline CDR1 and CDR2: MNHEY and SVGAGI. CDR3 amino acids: CASSYARGDTQYF. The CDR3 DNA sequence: TGTGCCAGCAGTTACGCGAGGGGTGATACGCAGTATTTT.

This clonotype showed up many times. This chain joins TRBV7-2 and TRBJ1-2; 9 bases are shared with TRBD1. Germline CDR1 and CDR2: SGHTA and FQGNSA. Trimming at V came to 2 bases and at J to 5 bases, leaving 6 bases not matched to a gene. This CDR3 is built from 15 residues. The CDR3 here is CASSLTQGAGYGYTF. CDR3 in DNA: TGTGCCAGCAGCTTAACACAGGGGGCAGGGTATGGCTACACCTTC.

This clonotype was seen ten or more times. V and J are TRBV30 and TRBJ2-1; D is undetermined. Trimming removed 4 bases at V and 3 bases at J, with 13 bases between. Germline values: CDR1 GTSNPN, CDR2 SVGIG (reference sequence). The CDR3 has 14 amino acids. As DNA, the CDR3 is TGTGCCTGGACTCACTCGTTCGGCTACAATGAGCAGTTCTTC. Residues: CAWTHSFGYNEQFF.

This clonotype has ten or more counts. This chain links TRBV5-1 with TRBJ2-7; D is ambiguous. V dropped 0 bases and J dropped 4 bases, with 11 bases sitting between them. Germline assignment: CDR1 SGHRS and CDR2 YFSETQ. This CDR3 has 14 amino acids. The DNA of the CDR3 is TGCGCCAGCAGCTTGGCCCCAGAAATTTACGAGCAGTACTTC. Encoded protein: CASSLAPEIYEQYF.

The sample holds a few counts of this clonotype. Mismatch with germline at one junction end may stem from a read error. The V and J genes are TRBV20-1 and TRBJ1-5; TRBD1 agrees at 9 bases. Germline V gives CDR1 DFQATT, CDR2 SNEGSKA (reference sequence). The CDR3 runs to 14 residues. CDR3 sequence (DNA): TGCAGTGCTAGAGGACAGGGGGACAATCAGCCCCAGAATTTT. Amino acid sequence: CSARGQGDNQPQNF.

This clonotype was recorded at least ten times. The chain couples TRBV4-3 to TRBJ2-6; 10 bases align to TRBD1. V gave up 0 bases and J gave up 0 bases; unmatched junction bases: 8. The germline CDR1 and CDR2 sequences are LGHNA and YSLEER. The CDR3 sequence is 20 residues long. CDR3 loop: CASSQDAPGQGYSGANVLTF. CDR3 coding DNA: TGCGCCAGCAGCCAAGATGCCCCGGGACAGGGGTACTCTGGGGCCAACGTCCTGACTTTC.

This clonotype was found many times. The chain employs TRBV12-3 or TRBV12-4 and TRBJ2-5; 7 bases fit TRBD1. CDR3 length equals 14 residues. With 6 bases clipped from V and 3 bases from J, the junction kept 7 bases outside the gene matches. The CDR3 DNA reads TGTGCCAGCAGACCAGACAGGGTTGAAGAGACCCAGTACTTC. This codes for CASRPDRVEETQYF.

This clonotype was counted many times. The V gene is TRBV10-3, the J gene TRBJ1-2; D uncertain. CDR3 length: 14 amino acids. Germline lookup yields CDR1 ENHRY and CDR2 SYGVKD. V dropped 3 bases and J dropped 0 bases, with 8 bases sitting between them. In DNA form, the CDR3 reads TGTGCCATCAGTGAATTCCAGGCTAACTATGGCTACACCTTC. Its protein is CAISEFQANYGYTF.

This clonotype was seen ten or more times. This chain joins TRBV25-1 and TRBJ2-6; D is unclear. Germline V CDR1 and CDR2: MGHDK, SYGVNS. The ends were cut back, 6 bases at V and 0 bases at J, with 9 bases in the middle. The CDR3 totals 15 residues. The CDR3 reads CASRSMYSGANVLTF. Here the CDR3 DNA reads TGTGCCAGCAGAAGCATGTACTCTGGGGCCAACGTCCTGACTTTC.

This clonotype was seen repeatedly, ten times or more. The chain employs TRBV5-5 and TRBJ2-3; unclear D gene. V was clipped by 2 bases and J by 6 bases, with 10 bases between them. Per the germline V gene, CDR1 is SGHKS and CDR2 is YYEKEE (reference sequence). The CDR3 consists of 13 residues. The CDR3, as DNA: TGTGCCAGCAGCTTAAGTCTCTCTGATACGCAGTATTTT. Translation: CASSLSLSDTQYF.